This note documents a single T cell receptor beta chain sequence. The specificity of this receptor is unknown. No quality values exist for individual bases; no much larger clone is one base distant. These data belong to a study of T cells in Graves' hyperthyroidism and ophthalmopathy (dated by TCRdb to the late 2010s). Looking at the study overall: Peripheral blood samples were taken at initial diagnosis, before any treatment was given. The 75 to 100 discovery patients were divided at random into training and test sets in a 7:3 ratio. An independent validation cohort of under 20 hyperthyroidism patients and about 16 patients who later progressed to ophthalmopathy tested prospective prediction of ophthalmopathy. Once sampling was done, hyperthyroidism patients were given methimazole at a starting dose of 30 mg daily, whereas ophthalmopathy patients were given high-dose intravenous methylprednisolone. The study also compared thyroid tissue and blood T-cell repertoires from 5 to 7 Graves' hyperthyroidism patients. According to the paper, TCR Vbeta CDR3 sequencing was carried out on around 140 peripheral blood samples, which came from under 50 ophthalmopathy, around 75 hyperthyroidism and about 17 progressor patients. To identify distinguishing TCR V-J signatures, a discovery cohort of 90 to 100 patients was used, comprising some 45 with Graves' ophthalmopathy and some 60 with stable Graves' hyperthyroidism.

Stable Graves' hyperthyroidism was defined as the absence of progression to ophthalmopathy over 18 months of follow-up. The hyperthyroidism patients were between 18 and 65 years old and newly diagnosed, with a disease duration of less than 2 months. Exclusion was applied to patients with uncontrolled infections, other autoimmune diseases, pregnancy or lactation. Diagnoses relied on clinical symptoms, serum thyroxine and TRAb, thyroid ultrasound and orbital computed tomography. PBMCs were isolated from approximately 10 ml of fresh peripheral blood by Ficoll-Paque density gradient centrifugation. Total RNA was extracted with Trizol reagent, and quality was checked on an Agilent 2100 Bioanalyzer. Overall study results and their limits: In cross-validation, a model built on a 13 V-J signature told ophthalmopathy apart from stable hyperthyroidism with 87.88% sensitivity and about 81% specificity, and in testing the same model reached 80%/75%. During validation, the model predicted progression to ophthalmopathy a median of roughly six months ahead of onset, with roughly 65% sensitivity and 72.22% specificity. Sample size was not statistically predetermined, and blinding of investigators to group allocation was not performed. Most expanded thyroid clonotypes (frequency above 0.001) were also found in blood, which suggests that blood repertoires may mirror thyroid immune responses.

The TCR beta CDR3 regions were amplified from the RNA transcripts. The first round of RT-PCR for the TCR CDR3 was performed with the HTBI primer set and the Qiagen OneStep RT-PCR kit. Libraries were constructed in a second round of multiplex PCR, after which size selection and purification were carried out. Paired-end sequencing of the libraries was performed with 100 bp reads on an Illumina HiSeq2000. Per the authors' processing: SOAPnuke was used to process the raw data, removing reads that contained adapters or uncalled bases, had a mean Phred below 15, or lacked an exact match to the constant primer or identifier. COPE v1.2.5 was used to merge the high-quality paired reads, and each unique nucleotide sequence was defined as a clonotype. MiTCR v1.1 was used to align the clonotypes against IMGT TRBV, TRBD and TRBJ reference segments. The analysis was restricted to V-J combinations with a frequency above 0.0001, which together covered 99.2% of the repertoires. A TCS score was defined as the ratio of F50 (clonal expansion) to E x V (chaos), with BLOSUM62-based TCRdist applied between CDR3 peptides within each V-J. Welch's t-statistics and random forest reduced roughly 530 V-J features to 13, which were used in a naive Bayes classifier (R e1071). TCRdb ran its own pipeline on the public reads, namely fastp trimming at Q25 and MiXCR clone calling, and kept in-frame beta chains. Duplicate CDR3 protein sequences are folded into a single record with the most common DNA and genes. The V and J calls and clone size come from TCRdb's table, not from the authors' own analysis. The sample table lists around 420,000 distinct CDR3 sequences, 15% to 18% of them with a count of one. In total, the top ten clones hold roughly 14% of the sample.

Trimming removed 2 bases from V and 7 bases from J, leaving 14 bases between the germline ends. Looking up the germline V gene (reference sequence) yields CDR1 DFQATT and CDR2 SNEGSKA. There are 13 amino acids in the CDR3, from cysteine to phenylalanine inclusive. Only the CDR3 portion is preserved as DNA: 39 bases, with reading frame beginning at the first base. Sequenced material: blood. This sequence originates from a woman between 18 and 30 years old with Graves' hyperthyroidism. The rearrangement combines TRBV20-1 with TRBJ1-2; TRBD1 might be the D gene, on 6 matching bases. The nucleotides read TGCAGTGCTAGATATCAGGGGTCTAGTGGCTACACCTTC. Its protein reads: CSARYQGSSGYTF.